The source of this TCR beta chain is a study of T cells after somatic rescue of genetic block. Germline V gives CDR1 SGHRS, CDR2 YFSETQ. The CDR3 loop spans 17 amino acids. With 0 bases clipped from V and 4 bases from J, the junction kept 7 bases outside the gene matches. Libraries were prepared by immunoSEQ multiplex PCR; TCRdb keeps only in-frame clonotypes and omits some of them. Here the sample spans under 15,000 clones, 71% being singletons. The origin of this receptor is a boy between 10 and 17 years old. Specimen: peripheral blood mononuclear cells (PBMCs). V and J are TRBV5-1 and TRBJ2-1; 10 bases map to TRBD2. The CDR3 sequence: CASSLARGAGGYNEQFF. DNA for the CDR3: TGCGCCAGCAGCTTGGCCCGGGGAGCGGGGGGGTACAATGAGCAGTTCTTC.